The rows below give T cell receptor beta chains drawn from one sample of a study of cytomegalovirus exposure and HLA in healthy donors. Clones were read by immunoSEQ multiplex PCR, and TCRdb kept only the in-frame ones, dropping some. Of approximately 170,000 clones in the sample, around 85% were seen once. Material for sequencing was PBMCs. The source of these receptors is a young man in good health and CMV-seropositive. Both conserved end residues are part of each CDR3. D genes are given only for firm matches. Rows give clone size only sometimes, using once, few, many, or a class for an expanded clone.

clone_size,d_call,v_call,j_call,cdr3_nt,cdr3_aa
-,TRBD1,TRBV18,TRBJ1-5,TGTGCCAGCTCACCACCCGGGACAGGGGGCGATGGCAATCAGCCCCAGCATTTT,CASSPPGTGGDGNQPQHF
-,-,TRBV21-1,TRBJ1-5,TGTGCCAGCAGCAAAGCAAGGTGGAGGGTTGGGAATCAGCCCCAGCATTTT,CASSKARWRVGNQPQHF
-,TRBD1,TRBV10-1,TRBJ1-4,TGCGCCAGCAATCTGAACCCACAGGGGATCCGTGGGGAAAAACTGTTTTTT,CASNLNPQGIRGEKLFF
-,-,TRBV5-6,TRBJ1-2,TGTGCCAGCAGCTCCGGTGGTGGCTACACCTTC,CASSSGGGYTF
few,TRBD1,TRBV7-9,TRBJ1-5,TGTGCCAGCAGCTTTGGGGACAGGGGGGACAATCAGCCCCAGCATTTT,CASSFGDRGDNQPQHF
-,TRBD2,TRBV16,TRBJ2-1,TGTGCCAGCAGCCCGGGACTAGCGGACTACAATGAGCAGTTCTTC,CASSPGLADYNEQFF
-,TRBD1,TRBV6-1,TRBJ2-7,TGTGCCAGCAGTGATGAGGGGACAGGGGTAAGGGCCTACGAGCAGTACTTC,CASSDEGTGVRAYEQYF
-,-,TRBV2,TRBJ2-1,TGTGCCAGCGCCGAGCGGTCCTACAATGAGCAGTTCTTC,CASAERSYNEQFF
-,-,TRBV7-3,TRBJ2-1,TGTGCCAGCAGCTCTGACTACGCCAATGAGCAGTTCTTC,CASSSDYANEQFF
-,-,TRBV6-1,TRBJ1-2,TGTGCCAGCAGTGGGGGCAGCAGGGTACACTATGGCTACACCTTC,CASSGGSRVHYGYTF
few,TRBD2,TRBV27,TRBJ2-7,TGTGCCAGCAGTTTCTCCGGGACTAGCGGCCTTTCCTCCTACGAGCAGTACTTC,CASSFSGTSGLSSYEQYF
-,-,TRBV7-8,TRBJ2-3,TGTGCCGGATCGTTGGCCGGGGCAGATACGCAGTATTTT,CAGSLAGADTQYF
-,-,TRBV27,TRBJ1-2,TGTGCCAGCAGTTCTCACCTGGACGGACAAAATGGCTACACCTTC,CASSSHLDGQNGYTF
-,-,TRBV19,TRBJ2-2,TGTGCCAGTACCACAGGGTTCGCGAACACCGGGGAGCTGTTTTTT,CASTTGFANTGELFF
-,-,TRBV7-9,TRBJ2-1,TGTGCCAGCAGCTTATCAGGAGGAGCCCTTTACAATGAGCAGTTCTTC,CASSLSGGALYNEQFF
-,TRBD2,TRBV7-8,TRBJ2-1,TGTGCCAGCAGCTCCTTAGCGGGAGCTCCCTACAATGAGCAGTTCTTC,CASSSLAGAPYNEQFF
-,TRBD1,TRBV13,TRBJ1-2,TGTGCCAGCAGCCGACAGGGGGCGCAGGGCTACACCTTC,CASSRQGAQGYTF
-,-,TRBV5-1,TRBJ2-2,TGCGCCAGCAGCTTGACGGGGAACGGGGAGCTGTTTTTT,CASSLTGNGELFF
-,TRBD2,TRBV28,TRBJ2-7,TGTGCCAGCAGCCCACTAGCGGGAGTGTCTGAGCAGTACTTC,CASSPLAGVSEQYF
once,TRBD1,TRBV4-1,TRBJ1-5,TGCGCCAGCAGCCAACTACAGGGGGCATGGCCCCAGCATTTT,CASSQLQGAWPQHF
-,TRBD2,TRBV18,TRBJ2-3,TGTGCCAGCTCACCACCTAGCGGGAGCACAGATACGCAGTATTTT,CASSPPSGSTDTQYF
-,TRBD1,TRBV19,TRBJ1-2,TGTGCCTCCGAGGGGGCGAACTATGGCTACACCTTC,CASEGANYGYTF
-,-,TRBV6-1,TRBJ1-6,TGTGCCAGCAGTGAATCTCTGACAGCACATAATTCACCCCTCCACTTT,CASSESLTAHNSPLHF